A single sample is the source of the 28 T cell receptor beta chains below, sequenced in a study of EBV T-cell therapy then PD-1 blockade in nasopharyngeal carcinoma. Clones were sequenced by immunoSEQ multiplex PCR, and TCRdb holds only the in-frame ones, with some missing. This sample has approximately 22,000 clones, with about 81% found just once. No antigen has been identified for these receptors. The time point denotes: 266 days after commencement of treatment, after nivolumab therapy. Treatment here: AdE1-LMPpoly-expanded autologous EBV-specific T-cell therapy followed by anti-PD-1 nivolumab. This specimen consisted of CD8+ T cells from blood, obtained between days 200 and 300 from a patient whose treatment included autologous EBV-specific T cells and nivolumab. All receptors come from a man between 35 and 55 years old with nasopharyngeal carcinoma.

The rearrangement links TRBV7-8 to TRBJ1-3; maybe TRBD1 (6 bases). Trimming left V 6 bases short and J 1 base short, with 10 bases between. This CDR3 has 14 amino acids. The germline V gene encodes CDR1 SGHVS and CDR2 FQNEAQ. For the CDR3, the DNA is TGTGCCAGCAGTACAGGGTGGTCTGGAAACACCATATATTTT. Protein sequence: CASSTGWSGNTIYF.

This clone is medium-sized in the sample. This chain's CDR3 is CASSQEGAGGPDTQYF. The CDR3 bases are TGCGCCAGCAGCCAAGAAGGAGCGGGGGGCCCAGATACGCAGTATTTT. J is TRBJ2-3 and V is TRBV4-3; 9 nucleotides match TRBD2. J lost 4 bases, V lost 0 bases, and 5 bases had no gene match. Germline V CDR1 and CDR2: LGHNA, YSLEER. This CDR3 comprises 16 residues.

This clone is a singleton in its sample. The CDR3 nucleotides read TGTGCCAGCTCACCGGCTGGGACAGGGCGCTCACCCCTCCACTTT. Protein product: CASSPAGTGRSPLHF. This chain joins TRBV18 and TRBJ1-6, with 9 bases fitting TRBD1. This CDR3 comprises 15 residues. Germline CDR1 is KGHSH and CDR2 is LQKENI. Trimming at V came to 3 bases and at J to 10 bases, leaving 7 bases not matched to a gene.

V usage is TRBV29-1 and J usage is TRBJ2-7, with a weak D call TRBD1 (5 bases). V was trimmed by 6 bases and J by 1 base, leaving 13 bases between them. This CDR3 region has 13 residues. Germline CDR1 SQVTM, CDR2 ANQGSEA. The CDR3 coding sequence is TGCAGCGTAGTTCAGGGCCCATCCTACGAGCAGTACTTC. It is translated as CSVVQGPSYEQYF.

The chain is built from TRBV28 and TRBJ1-5; no clear D gene. Germline CDR1 is MDHEN and CDR2 is SYDVKM. V gave up 5 bases and J gave up 10 bases, with 9 bases separating them. The CDR3 length is 11 residues. The CDR3 here is CASSNLVPQHF. In nucleotides, the CDR3 is TGTGCCAGCAGTAATCTGGTACCCCAGCATTTT.

This chain joins TRBV2 and TRBJ1-2; D not resolved. CDR1 is SNHLY, CDR2 FYNNEI, per germline. This CDR3 contains 16 residues. Trimming pared 0 bases from V and 3 bases from J, leaving 14 bases between. As DNA, the CDR3 is TGTGCCAGCAGTGAAGCGGTCGTTGTGGCGGACTATGGCTACACCTTC. Translation: CASSEAVVVADYGYTF. Based on the CDR3 plus reference TRBV2 and TRBJ1-2, the full variable domain is EPEVTQTPSHQVTQMGQEVILRCVPISNHLYFYWYRQILGQKVEFLVSFYNNEISEKSEIFDDQFSVERPDGSNFTLKIRSTKLEDSAMYFCASSEAVVVADYGYTFGSGTRLTVV.

The V gene is TRBV10-2, the J gene TRBJ2-5, with D perhaps assigned TRBD1 or TRBD2 (6 bases each). The CDR3 has 14 amino acids. In germline, CDR1 is WSHSY, CDR2 SAAADI. Between the trimmed V and J ends, which lost 6 bases and 2 bases, there was a span of 13 bases. The CDR3 loop is CASRDTGAQETQYF. The CDR3 coding sequence is TGCGCCAGCAGGGATACGGGGGCTCAAGAGACCCAGTACTTC.

The chain employs TRBV5-6 and TRBJ2-3; D gene uncertain. There are 15 residues in the CDR3. Germline CDR1 reads SGHDT; CDR2 reads YYEEEE. The V and J ends lost 4 bases and 0 bases respectively, with 12 bases between them. This chain's CDR3 is CASSPDGRSTDTQYF. The DNA for the CDR3 is TGTGCCAGCAGCCCGGACGGAAGAAGCACAGATACGCAGTATTTT.

This clone has only one observation. The chain carries TRBV5-1 and TRBJ1-1; TRBD1 might be the D (5 bases). The CDR3 covers 15 residues. Germline assignment: CDR1 SGHRS and CDR2 YFSETQ. V shed 0 bases and J shed 11 bases, with 20 bases lying between them. The CDR3 reads CASSLVLSLSRGAFF. CDR3 bases: TGCGCCAGCAGCTTGGTGCTCAGCCTTTCAAGGGGCGCTTTCTTT.

The CDR3 sequence: CASSRGAIGVLTEQFF. The CDR3 DNA is TGTGCCAGCAGCCGGGGTGCTATAGGGGTTTTGACTGAGCAGTTCTTC. This chain links TRBV7-6 with TRBJ2-1; D is possibly TRBD1 or TRBD2 (5 bases each). Trimming removed 5 bases at V and 9 bases at J, with 23 bases between. The CDR3 covers 16 residues. Germline loops: CDR1 SGHVS, CDR2 FNYEAQ.

Turning to this clone: A junction end diverges from the germline sequence, so it may reflect a read error. The rearrangement joins TRBV4-1 to TRBJ2-7; 11 positions match TRBD1. Germline loops: CDR1 MGHRA, CDR2 YSYEKL. The CDR3 is 16 residues long. CDR3 DNA: TGCGCCGGCAGCCACCCTCGGACAGGGGGCCTCTACGAGCAGTACTTC. It specifies CAGSHPRTGGLYEQYF.

The chain uses TRBV6-4 and TRBJ2-1, with 16 bases identical to TRBD2. Germline loops: CDR1 MRHNA, CDR2 SNTAGT. This CDR3 is built from 15 residues. V shed 6 bases and J 9 bases; nucleotides not matched to a gene: 5. In DNA form, the CDR3 reads TGTGCCAGCAGCGGGACTAGCGGGGGGGGAGGTGAGCAGTTCTTC. Its translation is CASSGTSGGGGEQFF.

This rearrangement joins TRBV6-5 to TRBJ2-7; 7 bases align to TRBD1. Germline-derived CDR1 and CDR2 are MNHEY and SVGAGI. CDR3 length: 16 amino acids. The V gene end was trimmed by 4 bases and the J gene end by 3 bases; junction bases not matched to a gene: 12. The CDR3 here is CASSFSTGVRYYEQYF. CDR3 nucleotides: TGTGCCAGCAGTTTCTCTACAGGGGTAAGATACTACGAGCAGTACTTC.

The V and J genes are TRBV7-8 and TRBJ1-3; 7 nucleotides align to TRBD1. The V segment lost 5 bases and the J segment 1 base; nucleotides outside the gene matches: 11. Germline CDR1 and CDR2: SGHVS and FQNEAQ. The CDR3 contains 17 residues. In nucleotides, the CDR3 is TGTGCCAGCAGCCCAATCAGGGGGGCTATATCTGGAAACACCATATATTTT. This encodes CASSPIRGAISGNTIYF.

The J gene is TRBJ2-1, the V gene TRBV27; 7 bases match TRBD2. The CDR3 runs to 13 residues. Unmatched junction bases numbered 7, after V lost 5 bases and J lost 9 bases. CDR1 is MNHEY and CDR2 is SMNVEV in the germline V gene (reference sequence). The CDR3 loop is CASSRSGLVEQFF. CDR3 DNA: TGTGCCAGCAGTCGATCCGGACTAGTTGAGCAGTTCTTC.

The chain is built from TRBV7-2 and TRBJ1-6; no clear D. The CDR3 is 14 residues long. The germline V gene has CDR1 SGHTA and CDR2 FQGNSA. V gave up 5 bases and J gave up 9 bases, with 14 bases separating them. The CDR3 DNA sequence: TGTGCCAGCAGCGATCCCACGGTGGGTTCACCCCTCCACTTT. It yields the protein CASSDPTVGSPLHF. Full variable domain (rest looked up from reference TRBV7-2 and TRBJ1-6): GAGVSQSPSNKVTEKGKDVELRCDPISGHTALYWYRQSLGQGLEFLIYFQGNSAPDKSGLPSDRFSAERTGGSVSTLTIQRTQQEDSAVYLCASSDPTVGSPLHFGNGTRLTVT.

V is TRBV6-1 and J is TRBJ1-4, with D maybe TRBD1 (5 bases). The CDR3 length is 16 residues. CDR1 is MNHNS, CDR2 SASEGT, per germline. The V and J ends lost 1 base and 7 bases respectively, with 16 bases between them. The CDR3 nucleotides read TGTGCCAGCAGTGAAGGGGGGGGAAGGGGTCTTGAAAAACTGTTTTTT. Residues: CASSEGGGRGLEKLFF.

The rearrangement links TRBV28 to TRBJ2-1; TRBD1 aligns across 7 bases. Trimming removed 4 bases from V and 7 bases from J; junction bases left unmatched: 7. The CDR3 consists of 14 residues. The germline V gene encodes CDR1 MDHEN and CDR2 SYDVKM. CDR3 DNA: TGTGCCAGCAGTTCTGGGCAGGGGGTGAATGAGCAGTTCTTC. This encodes CASSSGQGVNEQFF.

CDR3 residues: CASSDAPSGRYDTQYF. Written as DNA, the CDR3 is TGTGCCAGCAGTGACGCTCCTAGTGGGAGATACGATACGCAGTATTTT. This chain connects TRBV6-4 to TRBJ2-3, with D possibly TRBD2 on 5 matching bases. V dropped 2 bases and J dropped 6 bases, with 18 bases sitting between them. Germline V gene data show CDR1 as MRHNA and CDR2 as SNTAGT. The CDR3 covers 16 residues.

This rearrangement joins TRBV6-5 to TRBJ1-1; no clear D. The CDR3 is 13 amino acids. Germline V lookup: CDR1 MNHEY, CDR2 SVGAGI. The V end lost 0 bases, the J end lost 5 bases, and 7 bases lay between the germline ends. The CDR3 reads CASSYSFYTEAFF. Here the CDR3 DNA reads TGTGCCAGCAGTTACTCGTTTTATACTGAAGCTTTCTTT.

The chain employs TRBV15 and TRBJ2-2; TRBD1 agrees at 12 bases. The CDR3 consists of 19 residues. Trimming removed 3 bases from V and 3 bases from J; junction bases left unmatched: 11. CDR1 LNHNV and CDR2 YYDKDF come from the germline V gene (reference sequence). The CDR3 DNA reads TGTGCCACCAGCAGTCCTTCCGGGACAGGGGGCTCGGACACCGGGGAGCTGTTTTTT. Amino acid sequence: CATSSPSGTGGSDTGELFF.

The chain employs TRBV6-4 and TRBJ2-2; 8 bases align to TRBD2. CDR1 is MRHNA, CDR2 SNTAGT, per germline. V lost 5 bases and J lost 6; bases outside the gene matches: 8. This CDR3 has 15 amino acids. CDR3 sequence: CASSRGLEGPGELFF. Here the CDR3 DNA reads TGTGCCAGCAGTCGGGGACTAGAGGGCCCCGGGGAGCTGTTTTTT.

The V and J genes are TRBV4-1 and TRBJ2-1, with D hard to call. With 0 bases removed from V and 12 bases from J, the gap between germline ends came to 9 bases. The CDR3 covers 12 residues. Germline values: CDR1 MGHRA, CDR2 YSYEKL. As DNA, the CDR3 is TGCGCCAGCAGCCAAGATCAGGTGGTGCAGTTCTTC. Encoded protein: CASSQDQVVQFF.

V gene TRBV7-8 combines with J gene TRBJ1-2, with 8 positions matching TRBD1. V lost 5 bases to trimming and J lost 8 bases; unmatched junction nucleotides: 13. The length of the CDR3 is 15 residues. CDR1 and CDR2 from the germline V gene are SGHVS and FQNEAQ. The CDR3 DNA is TGTGCCAGCAGCCCGAGGGGACTCCCAGGGGGCGGCTACACCTTC. Amino acid sequence: CASSPRGLPGGGYTF. Using reference TRBV7-8 and TRBJ1-2 for the parts outside the CDR3, the full variable domain is GAGVSQSPRYKVAKRGQDVALRCDPISGHVSLFWYQQALGQGPEFLTYFQNEAQLDKSGLPSDRFFAERPEGSVSTLKIQRTQQEDSAVYLCASSPRGLPGGGYTFGSGTRLTVV.

By sample share, this clone is medium-sized (0.01 to 0.1%). The chain is built from TRBV14 and TRBJ2-6; TRBD1 matches 7 bases. The CDR3 contains 18 residues. The germline V gene encodes CDR1 SGHDN and CDR2 FVKESK. The V gene end was trimmed by 5 bases and the J gene end by 0 bases; junction bases not matched to a gene: 10. This chain's CDR3 is CASSTKGTDYSGANVLTF. The DNA of the CDR3 is TGTGCCAGCAGCACCAAGGGGACAGACTACTCTGGGGCCAACGTCCTGACTTTC.

The chain uses TRBV2 and TRBJ1-5; maybe TRBD1 (5 bases). Germline values: CDR1 SNHLY, CDR2 FYNNEI. CDR3 length: 16 amino acids. Trimming left V 3 bases short and J 4 bases short, with 16 bases between. The CDR3 spells CASSDRGRVKNQPQHF. The CDR3 DNA follows: TGTGCCAGCAGTGATAGAGGCAGGGTAAAGAATCAGCCCCAGCATTTT.

The chain recombines TRBV25-1 with TRBJ2-3, with D tentatively TRBD1 (5 bases). The CDR3 has 14 amino acids. The V end was cut by 4 bases, the J end by 2 bases, with 10 bases between. Germline-derived CDR1 and CDR2 are MGHDK and SYGVNS. The CDR3 spells CASSAQGNTDTQYF. The CDR3 nucleotides are TGTGCCAGCAGTGCGCAGGGAAACACAGATACGCAGTATTTT.

This rearrangement joins TRBV27 to TRBJ2-2; 12 nucleotides align to TRBD2. Trimming removed 6 bases from V and 7 bases from J; junction bases left unmatched: 6. This CDR3 comprises 15 residues. Germline lookup yields CDR1 MNHEY and CDR2 SMNVEV (reference sequence). The CDR3 loop is CASSRLAGDIGELFF. Here the CDR3 DNA reads TGTGCCAGCAGCAGACTAGCGGGGGACATCGGGGAGCTGTTTTTT.